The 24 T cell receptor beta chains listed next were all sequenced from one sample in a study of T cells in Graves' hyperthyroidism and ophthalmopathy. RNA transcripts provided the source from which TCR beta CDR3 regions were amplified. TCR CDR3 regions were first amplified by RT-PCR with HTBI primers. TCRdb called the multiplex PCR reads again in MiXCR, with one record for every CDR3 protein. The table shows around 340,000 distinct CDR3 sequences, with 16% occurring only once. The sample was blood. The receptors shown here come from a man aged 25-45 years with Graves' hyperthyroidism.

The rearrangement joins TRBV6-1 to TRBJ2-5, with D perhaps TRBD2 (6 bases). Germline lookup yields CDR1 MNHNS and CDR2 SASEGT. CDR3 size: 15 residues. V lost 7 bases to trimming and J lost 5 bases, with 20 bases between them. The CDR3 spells CASTTPRRARETQYF. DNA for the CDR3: TGTGCCAGCACCACGCCTCGGAGGGCCCGGGAGACCCAGTACTTC.

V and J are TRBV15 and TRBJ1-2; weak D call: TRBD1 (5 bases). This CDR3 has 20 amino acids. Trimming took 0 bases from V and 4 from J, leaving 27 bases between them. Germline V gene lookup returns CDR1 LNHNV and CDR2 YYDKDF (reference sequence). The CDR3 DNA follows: TGTGCCACCAGCAGAGATTCGGGGGATTACACATCTTCCCGGAGCTATGGCTACACCTTC. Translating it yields CATSRDSGDYTSSRSYGYTF.

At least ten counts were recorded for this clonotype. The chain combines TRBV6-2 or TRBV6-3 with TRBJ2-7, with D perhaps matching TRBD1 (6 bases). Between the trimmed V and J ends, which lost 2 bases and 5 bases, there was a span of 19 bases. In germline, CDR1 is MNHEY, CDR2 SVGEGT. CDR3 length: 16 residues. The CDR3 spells CASSYARDTQRDEQYF. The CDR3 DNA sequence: TGTGCCAGCAGTTACGCCCGGGACACACAAAGGGACGAGCAGTACTTC.

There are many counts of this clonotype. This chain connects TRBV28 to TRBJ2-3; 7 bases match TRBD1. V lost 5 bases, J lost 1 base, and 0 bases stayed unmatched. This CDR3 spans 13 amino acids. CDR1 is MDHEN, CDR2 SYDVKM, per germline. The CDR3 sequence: CASSTGGTDTQYF. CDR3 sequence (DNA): TGTGCCAGCAGTACAGGGGGCACAGATACGCAGTATTTT.

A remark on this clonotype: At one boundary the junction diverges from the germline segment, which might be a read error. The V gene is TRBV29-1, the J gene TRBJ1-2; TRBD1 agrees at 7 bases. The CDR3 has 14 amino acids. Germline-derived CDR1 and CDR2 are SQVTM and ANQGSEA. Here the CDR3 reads CSVESQGGFYGCTF. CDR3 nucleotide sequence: TGCAGCGTTGAATCCCAGGGGGGATTCTATGGCTGCACCTTC.

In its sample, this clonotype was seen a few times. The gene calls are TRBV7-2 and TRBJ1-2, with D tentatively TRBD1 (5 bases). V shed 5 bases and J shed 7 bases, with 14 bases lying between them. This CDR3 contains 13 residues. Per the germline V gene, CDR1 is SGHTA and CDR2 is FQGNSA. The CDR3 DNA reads TGTGCCAGCAGCACCGCGGGGGGATCTGGCTACACCTTC. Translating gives CASSTAGGSGYTF.

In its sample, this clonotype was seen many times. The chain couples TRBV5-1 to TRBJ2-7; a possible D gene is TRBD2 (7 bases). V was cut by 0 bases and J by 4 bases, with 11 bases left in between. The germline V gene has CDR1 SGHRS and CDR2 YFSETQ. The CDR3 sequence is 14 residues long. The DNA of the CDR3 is TGCGCCAGCAGCTTGGCGGGGGGCAATTACGAGCAGTACTTC. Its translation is CASSLAGGNYEQYF.

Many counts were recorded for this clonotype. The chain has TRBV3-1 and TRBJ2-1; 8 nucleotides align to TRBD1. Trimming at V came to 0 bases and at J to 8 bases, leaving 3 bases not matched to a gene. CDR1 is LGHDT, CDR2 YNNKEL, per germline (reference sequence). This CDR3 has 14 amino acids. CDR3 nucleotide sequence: TGTGCCAGCAGCCAAGATGACAGGGGCGATGAGCAGTTCTTC. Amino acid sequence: CASSQDDRGDEQFF.

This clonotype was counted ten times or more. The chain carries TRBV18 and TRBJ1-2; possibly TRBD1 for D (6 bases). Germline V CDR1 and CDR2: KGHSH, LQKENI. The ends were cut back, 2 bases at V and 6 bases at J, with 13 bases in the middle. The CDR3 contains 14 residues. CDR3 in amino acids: CASSPSGAGDGYTF. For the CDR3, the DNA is TGTGCCAGCTCACCAAGCGGGGCAGGGGATGGCTACACCTTC.

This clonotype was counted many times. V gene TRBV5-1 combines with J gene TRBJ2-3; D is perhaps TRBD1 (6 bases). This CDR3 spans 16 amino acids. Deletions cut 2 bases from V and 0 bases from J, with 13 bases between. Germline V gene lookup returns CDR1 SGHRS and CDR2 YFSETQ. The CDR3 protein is CASSFQGFSSTDTQYF. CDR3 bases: TGCGCCAGCAGCTTCCAGGGGTTTTCTAGCACAGATACGCAGTATTTT.

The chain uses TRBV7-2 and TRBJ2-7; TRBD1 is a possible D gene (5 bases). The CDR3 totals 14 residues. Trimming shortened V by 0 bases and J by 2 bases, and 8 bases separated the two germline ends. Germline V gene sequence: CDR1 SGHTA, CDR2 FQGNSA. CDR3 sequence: CASSLAQGPYEQYF. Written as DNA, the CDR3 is TGTGCCAGCAGCTTAGCGCAGGGTCCCTACGAGCAGTACTTC.

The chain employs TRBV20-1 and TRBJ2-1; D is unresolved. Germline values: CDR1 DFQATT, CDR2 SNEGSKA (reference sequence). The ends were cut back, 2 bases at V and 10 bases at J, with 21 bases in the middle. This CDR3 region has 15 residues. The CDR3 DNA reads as TGCAGTGCTAGATGGGATAGTGGTATGCGTGGGGAGCAGTTCTTC. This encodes CSARWDSGMRGEQFF.

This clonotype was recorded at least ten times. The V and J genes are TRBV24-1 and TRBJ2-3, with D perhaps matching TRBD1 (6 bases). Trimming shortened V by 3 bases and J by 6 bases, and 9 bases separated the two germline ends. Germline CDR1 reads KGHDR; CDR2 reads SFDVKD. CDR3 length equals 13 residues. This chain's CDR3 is CATSDTGSDTQYF. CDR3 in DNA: TGTGCCACCAGTGATACAGGGTCCGATACGCAGTATTTT.

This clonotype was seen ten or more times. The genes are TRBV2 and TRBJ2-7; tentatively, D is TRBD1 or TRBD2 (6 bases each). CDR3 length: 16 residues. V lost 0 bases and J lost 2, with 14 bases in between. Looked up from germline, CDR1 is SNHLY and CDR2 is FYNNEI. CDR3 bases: TGTGCCAGCAGTGAAGCCACCCGGGGGCTTGCCTACGAGCAGTACTTC. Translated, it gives CASSEATRGLAYEQYF.

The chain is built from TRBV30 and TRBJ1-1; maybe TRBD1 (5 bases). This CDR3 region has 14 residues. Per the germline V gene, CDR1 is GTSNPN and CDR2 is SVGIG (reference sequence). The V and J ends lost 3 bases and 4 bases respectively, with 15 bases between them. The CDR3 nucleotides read TGTGCCTGGAGCTCGGACCCTGGGGGCACTGAAGCTTTCTTT. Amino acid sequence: CAWSSDPGGTEAFF.

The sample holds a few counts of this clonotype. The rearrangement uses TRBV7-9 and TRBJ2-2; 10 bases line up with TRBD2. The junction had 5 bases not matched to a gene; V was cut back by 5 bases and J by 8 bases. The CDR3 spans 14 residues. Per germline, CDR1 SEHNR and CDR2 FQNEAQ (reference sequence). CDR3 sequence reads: CASSHSSGSGELFF. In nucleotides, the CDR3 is TGTGCCAGCAGCCACTCTAGCGGGAGTGGGGAGCTGTTTTTT.

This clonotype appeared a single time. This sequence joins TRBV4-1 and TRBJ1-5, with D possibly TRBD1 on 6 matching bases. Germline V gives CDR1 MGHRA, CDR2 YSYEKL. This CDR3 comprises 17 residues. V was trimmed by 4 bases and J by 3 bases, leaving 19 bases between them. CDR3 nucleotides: TGCGCCAGCAGCCCCACAGGGAGGGGGGGCCTCAATCAGCCCCAGCATTTT. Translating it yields CASSPTGRGGLNQPQHF.

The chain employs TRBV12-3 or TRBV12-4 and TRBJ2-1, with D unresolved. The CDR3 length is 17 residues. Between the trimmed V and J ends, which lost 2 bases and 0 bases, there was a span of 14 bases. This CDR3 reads CASSLYARGYSYNEQFF. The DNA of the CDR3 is TGTGCCAGCAGTTTATACGCACGCGGATACTCCTACAATGAGCAGTTCTTC.

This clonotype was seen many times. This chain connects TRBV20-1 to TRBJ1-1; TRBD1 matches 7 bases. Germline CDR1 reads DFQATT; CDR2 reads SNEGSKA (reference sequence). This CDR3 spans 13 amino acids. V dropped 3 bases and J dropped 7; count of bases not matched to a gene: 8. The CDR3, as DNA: TGCAGTGCTAGGCAGGGGGTCGGAGGTGAAGCTTTCTTT. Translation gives CSARQGVGGEAFF.

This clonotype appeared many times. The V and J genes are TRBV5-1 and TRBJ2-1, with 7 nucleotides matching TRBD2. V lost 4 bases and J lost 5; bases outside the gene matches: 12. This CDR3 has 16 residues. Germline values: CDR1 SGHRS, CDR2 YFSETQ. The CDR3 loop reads CASSVGRREGNNEQFF. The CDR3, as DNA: TGCGCCAGCAGCGTGGGCCGGAGGGAGGGCAACAATGAGCAGTTCTTC.

CDR3 sequence (DNA): TGTGCCTCCTCCTTTGGGGGACTAGCGGGATTAGGAGAGCAGTTCTTC. Translation gives CASSFGGLAGLGEQFF. V is TRBV11-2 and J is TRBJ2-1; 13 bases are shared with TRBD2. The CDR3 sequence is 16 residues long. Germline V gene data show CDR1 as SGHAT and CDR2 as FQNNGV. With V trimmed by 11 bases and J by 10 bases, 17 bases remained unmatched.

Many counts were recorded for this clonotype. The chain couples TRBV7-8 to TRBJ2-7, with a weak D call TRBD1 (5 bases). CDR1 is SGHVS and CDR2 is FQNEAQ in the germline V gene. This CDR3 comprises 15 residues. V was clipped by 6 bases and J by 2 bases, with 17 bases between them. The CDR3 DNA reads TGTGCCAGCAGTCACTTAGAACAGGTCACCTACGAGCAGTACTTC. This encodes CASSHLEQVTYEQYF.

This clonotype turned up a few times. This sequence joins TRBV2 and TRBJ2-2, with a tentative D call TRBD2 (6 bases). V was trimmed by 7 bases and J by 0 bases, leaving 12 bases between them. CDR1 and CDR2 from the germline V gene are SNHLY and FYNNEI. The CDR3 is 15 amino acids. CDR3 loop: CASKEGVANTGELFF. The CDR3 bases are TGTGCCAGCAAGGAGGGAGTCGCGAACACCGGGGAGCTGTTTTTT.

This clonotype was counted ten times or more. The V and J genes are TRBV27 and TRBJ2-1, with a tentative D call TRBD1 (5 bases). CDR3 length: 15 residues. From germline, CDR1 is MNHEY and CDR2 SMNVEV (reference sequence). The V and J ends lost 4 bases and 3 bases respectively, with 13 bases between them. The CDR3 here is CASSSSDSNYNEQFF. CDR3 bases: TGTGCCAGCAGTTCTTCAGACAGTAACTACAATGAGCAGTTCTTC.